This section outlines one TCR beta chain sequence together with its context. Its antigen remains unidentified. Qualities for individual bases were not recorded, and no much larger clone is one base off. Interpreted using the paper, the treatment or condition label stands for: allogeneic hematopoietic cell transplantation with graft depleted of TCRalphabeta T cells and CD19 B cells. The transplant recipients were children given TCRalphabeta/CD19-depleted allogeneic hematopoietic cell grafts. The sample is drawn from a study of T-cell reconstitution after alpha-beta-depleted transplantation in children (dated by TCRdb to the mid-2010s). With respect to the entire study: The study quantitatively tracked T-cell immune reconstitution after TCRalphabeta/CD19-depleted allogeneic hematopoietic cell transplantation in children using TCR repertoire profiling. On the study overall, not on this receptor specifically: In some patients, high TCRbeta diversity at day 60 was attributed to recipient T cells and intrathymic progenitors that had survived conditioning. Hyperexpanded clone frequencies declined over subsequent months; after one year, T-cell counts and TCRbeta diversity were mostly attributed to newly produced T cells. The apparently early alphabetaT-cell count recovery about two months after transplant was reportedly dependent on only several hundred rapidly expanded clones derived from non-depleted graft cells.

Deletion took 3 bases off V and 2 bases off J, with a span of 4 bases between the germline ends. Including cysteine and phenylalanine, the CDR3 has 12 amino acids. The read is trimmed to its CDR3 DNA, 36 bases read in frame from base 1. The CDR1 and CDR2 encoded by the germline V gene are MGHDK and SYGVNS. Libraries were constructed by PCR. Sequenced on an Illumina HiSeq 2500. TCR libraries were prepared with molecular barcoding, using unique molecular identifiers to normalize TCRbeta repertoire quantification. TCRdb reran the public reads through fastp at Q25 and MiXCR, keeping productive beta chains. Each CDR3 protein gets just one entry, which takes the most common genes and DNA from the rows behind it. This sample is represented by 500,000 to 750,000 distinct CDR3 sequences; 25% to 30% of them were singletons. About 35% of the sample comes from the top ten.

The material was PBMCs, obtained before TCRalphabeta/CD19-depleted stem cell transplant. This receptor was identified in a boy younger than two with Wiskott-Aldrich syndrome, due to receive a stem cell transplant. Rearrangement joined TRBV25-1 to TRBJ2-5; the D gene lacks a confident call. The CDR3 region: CASSDSQETQYF. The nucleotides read TGTGCCAGCAGTGATTCACAAGAGACCCAGTACTTC.